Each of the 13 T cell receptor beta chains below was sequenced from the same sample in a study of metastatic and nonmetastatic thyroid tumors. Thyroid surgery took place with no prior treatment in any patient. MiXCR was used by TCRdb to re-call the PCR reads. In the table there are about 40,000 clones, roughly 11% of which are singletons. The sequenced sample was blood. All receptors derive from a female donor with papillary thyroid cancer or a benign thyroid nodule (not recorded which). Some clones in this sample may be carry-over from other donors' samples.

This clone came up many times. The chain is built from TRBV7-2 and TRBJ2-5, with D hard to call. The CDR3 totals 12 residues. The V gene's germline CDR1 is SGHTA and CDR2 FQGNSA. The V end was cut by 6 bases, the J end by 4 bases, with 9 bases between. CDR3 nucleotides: TGTGCCAGCAGTCTTTCTGGAGAGACCCAGTACTTC. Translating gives CASSLSGETQYF.

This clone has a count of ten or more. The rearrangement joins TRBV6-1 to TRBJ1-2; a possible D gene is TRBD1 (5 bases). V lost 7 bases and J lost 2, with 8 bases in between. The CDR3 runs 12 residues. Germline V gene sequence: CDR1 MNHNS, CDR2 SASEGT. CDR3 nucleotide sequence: TGTGCCAGCAATACAGGAAACTATGGCTACACCTTC. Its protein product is CASNTGNYGYTF.

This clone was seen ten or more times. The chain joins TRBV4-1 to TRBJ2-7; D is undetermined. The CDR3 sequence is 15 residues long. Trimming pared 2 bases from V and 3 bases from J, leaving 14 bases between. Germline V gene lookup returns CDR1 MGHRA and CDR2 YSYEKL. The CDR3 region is CASSQLQATNYEQYF. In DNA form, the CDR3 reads TGCGCCAGCAGCCAATTACAAGCAACCAACTACGAGCAGTACTTC.

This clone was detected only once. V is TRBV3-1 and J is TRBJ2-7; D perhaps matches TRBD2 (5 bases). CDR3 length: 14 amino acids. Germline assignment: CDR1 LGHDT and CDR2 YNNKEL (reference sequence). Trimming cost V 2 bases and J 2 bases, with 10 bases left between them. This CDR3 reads CASSQRLATYEQYF. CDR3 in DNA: TGTGCCAGCAGCCAACGCCTAGCAACCTACGAGCAGTACTTC.

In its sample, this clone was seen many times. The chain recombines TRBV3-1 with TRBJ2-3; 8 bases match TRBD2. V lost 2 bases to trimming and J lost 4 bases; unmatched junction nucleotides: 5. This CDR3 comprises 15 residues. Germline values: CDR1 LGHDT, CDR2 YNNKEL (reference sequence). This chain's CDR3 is CASSQTSGDSDTQYF. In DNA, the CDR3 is TGTGCCAGCAGCCAAACTAGCGGAGACTCAGATACGCAGTATTTT.

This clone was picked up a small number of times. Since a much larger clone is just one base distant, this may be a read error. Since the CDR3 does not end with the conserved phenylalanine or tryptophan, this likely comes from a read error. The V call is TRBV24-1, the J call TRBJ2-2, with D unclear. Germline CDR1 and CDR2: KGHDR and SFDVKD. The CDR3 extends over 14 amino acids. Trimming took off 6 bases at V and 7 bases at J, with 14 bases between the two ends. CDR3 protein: CATSNPYKSGELFL. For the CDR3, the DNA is TGTGCCACCAGTAATCCTTATAAAAGCGGGGAGCTGTTTCTT.

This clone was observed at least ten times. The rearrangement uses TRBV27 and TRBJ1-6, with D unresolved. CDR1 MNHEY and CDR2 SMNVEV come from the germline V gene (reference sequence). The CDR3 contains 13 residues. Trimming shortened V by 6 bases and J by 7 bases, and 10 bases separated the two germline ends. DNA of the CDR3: TGTGCCAGCAGACTTCGATGGAATTCACCCCTCCACTTT. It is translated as CASRLRWNSPLHF.

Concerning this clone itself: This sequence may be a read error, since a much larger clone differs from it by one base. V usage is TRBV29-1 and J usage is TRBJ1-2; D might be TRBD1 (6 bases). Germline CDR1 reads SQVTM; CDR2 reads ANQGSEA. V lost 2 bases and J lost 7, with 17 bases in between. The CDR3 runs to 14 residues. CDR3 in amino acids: CSVEKVPSGAGYTF. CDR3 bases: TGCAGCGTTGAAAAGGTTCCCTCGGGGGCTGGCTACACCTTC. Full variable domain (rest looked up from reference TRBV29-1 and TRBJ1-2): SAVISQKPSRDICQRGTSLTIQCQVDSQVTMMFWYRQQPGQSLTLIATANQGSEATYESGFVIDKFPISRPNLTFSTLTVSNMSPEDSSIYLCSVEKVPSGAGYTFGSGTRLTVV.

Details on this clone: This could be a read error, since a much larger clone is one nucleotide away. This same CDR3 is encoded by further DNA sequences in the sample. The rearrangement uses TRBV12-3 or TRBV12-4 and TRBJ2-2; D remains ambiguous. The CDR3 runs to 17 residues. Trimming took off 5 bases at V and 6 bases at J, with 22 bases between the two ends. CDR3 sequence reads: CASSPPLLWLLPGELFF. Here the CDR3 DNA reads TGTGCCAGCAGTCCACCTTTGCTTTGGCTTCTCCCCGGGGAGCTGTTTTTT.

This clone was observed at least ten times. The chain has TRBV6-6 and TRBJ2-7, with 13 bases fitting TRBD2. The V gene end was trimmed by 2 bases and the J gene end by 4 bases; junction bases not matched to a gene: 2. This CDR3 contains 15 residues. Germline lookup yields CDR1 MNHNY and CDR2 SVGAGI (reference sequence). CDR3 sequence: CASSYRTSGSYEQYF. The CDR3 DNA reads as TGTGCCAGCAGTTACAGGACTAGCGGGAGTTACGAGCAGTACTTC.

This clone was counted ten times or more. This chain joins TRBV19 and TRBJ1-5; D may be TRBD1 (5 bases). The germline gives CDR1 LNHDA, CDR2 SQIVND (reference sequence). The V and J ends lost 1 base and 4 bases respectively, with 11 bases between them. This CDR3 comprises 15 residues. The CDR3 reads CASSIVRVGNQPQHF. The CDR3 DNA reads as TGTGCCAGTAGTATAGTCAGGGTTGGTAATCAGCCCCAGCATTTT.

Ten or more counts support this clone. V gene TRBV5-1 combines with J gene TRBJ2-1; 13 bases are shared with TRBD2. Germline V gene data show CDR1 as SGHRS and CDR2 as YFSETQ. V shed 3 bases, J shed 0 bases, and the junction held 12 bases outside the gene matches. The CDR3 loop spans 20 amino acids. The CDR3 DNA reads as TGCGCCAGCAGCTCGGAACCGGGACTAGCGGGGATTCTCTCCTACAATGAGCAGTTCTTC. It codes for CASSSEPGLAGILSYNEQFF.

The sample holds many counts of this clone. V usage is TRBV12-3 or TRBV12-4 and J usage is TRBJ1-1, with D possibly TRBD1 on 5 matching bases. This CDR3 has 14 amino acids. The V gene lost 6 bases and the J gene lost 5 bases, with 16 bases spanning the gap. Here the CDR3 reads CASSPGRARTEAFF. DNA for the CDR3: TGTGCCAGCAGCCCCGGCAGGGCCCGAACTGAAGCTTTCTTT.